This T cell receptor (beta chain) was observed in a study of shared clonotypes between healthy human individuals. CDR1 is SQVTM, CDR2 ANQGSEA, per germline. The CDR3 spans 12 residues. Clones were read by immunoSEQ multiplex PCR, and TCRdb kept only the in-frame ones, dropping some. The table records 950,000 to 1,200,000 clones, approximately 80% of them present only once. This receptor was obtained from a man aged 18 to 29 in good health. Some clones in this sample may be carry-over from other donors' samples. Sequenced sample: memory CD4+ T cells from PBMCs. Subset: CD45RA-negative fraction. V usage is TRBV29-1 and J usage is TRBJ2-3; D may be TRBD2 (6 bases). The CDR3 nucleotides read TGCGCGGGGACGGACCCAACAGATACGCAGTATTTT. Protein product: CAGTDPTDTQYF.